Below, one T cell receptor (beta chain) is given with its context. Its antigen is unknown. The data originate from a study of STAT5B mutations in CD4+ large granular lymphocyte leukemia. Looking at the study overall: Among healthy donors, a particular HLA allele went with more CDR3 'QG' motifs. Study-wide points: 8/27 top patient clones versus 2/35 control clones were TRBV06-family.

Control samples were healthy donors' buffy coats. CDR1 and CDR2 from the germline V gene are KGHSH and LQKENI. The length of the CDR3 is 14 residues. The ends lost 4 bases at V and 3 bases at J; junction bases unmatched: 3. Original processing notes: The detection floor for productive clonotype frequency was 2.59 x 10-5. Libraries were prepared by immunoSEQ multiplex PCR; TCRdb keeps only in-frame clonotypes and omits some of them. V and J calls and clone size follow that table, whereas D and trimming were derived from the DNA. This sample has approximately 33,000 clones; about 91% occur once, and the top ten carry about 0.97%.

The chain carries TRBV18 and TRBJ2-1, with 7 bases identical to TRBD2. The TCR originated in a human donor in good health. The sample comprised CD4+ T cells from blood buffy coats. The CDR3 sequence: CASSLSGVYNEQFF. The CDR3 DNA reads as TGTGCCAGCTCACTAAGCGGGGTCTACAATGAGCAGTTCTTC.